The present entry profiles one T cell receptor beta chain with its context. The record originates from a study of blood T cell repertoires in COVID-19. Study overall: The United States, Italy and Spain were the sources of the acute and convalescent COVID-19 samples. Sources were T cells, B-cell-depleted T cells, or PBMCs; the material itself was cDNA or gDNA.

V was shortened by 0 bases and J by 2 bases, with 10 bases between the two germline ends. This CDR3 is 15 amino acids long. Per germline, CDR1 MNHEY and CDR2 SVGAGI. As processed by the authors: Amplifying reference gene primers gave estimates of nucleated cell counts. Using immunoSEQ multiplex PCR, the repertoire was profiled, and TCRdb retains in-frame clones only, with some absent. The V and J calls and clone size come from that table; D and trimming were worked out from the DNA. The repertoire holds 90,000 to 150,000 clones, with around 89% as singletons. The sequenced material came from peripheral blood. The V and J genes are TRBV6-5 and TRBJ1-1, with a weak D call TRBD1 (6 bases). This clonotype was obtained from a human donor with acute or convalescent COVID-19. The donor label of this sample is uncertain. The DNA of the CDR3 is TGTGCCAGCAGTTACTCGGGACAAGCAAACACTGAAGCTTTCTTT. Protein product: CASSYSGQANTEAFF.